This entry lists 17 T cell receptor beta chains sequenced from one sample in a study of beta chain features in type 1 diabetes. Overall study results and limits: Type 1 diabetes patients had TCRB CDR3s that were shorter (moderately but significantly so) in all four CD4+ subsets.

Every isolated RNA sample was fully reverse transcribed, so sequencing captured expressed TCRB transcripts. Only in-frame clones appear in the TCRdb table, and some are missing; sequencing was by immunoSEQ multiplex PCR. The sample has 230,000 or so clones, under 20% seen once. These receptors have no known antigen. Sequenced: naive CD4+ T cells from blood. All receptors derive from a young man with type 1 diabetes.

This clone occurred a few times. The chain recombines TRBV2 with TRBJ1-4; D unclear. This CDR3 comprises 13 residues. Trimming shortened V by 5 bases and J by 8 bases, and 12 bases separated the two germline ends. Germline CDR1 and CDR2: SNHLY and FYNNEI. The CDR3 loop is CASSSNEREKLFF. The CDR3 nucleotides read TGTGCCAGCAGTTCAAATGAGAGGGAAAAACTGTTTTTT.

This clone turned up a few times. The chain recombines TRBV18 with TRBJ2-5; no definite D call. The germline CDR1 and CDR2 sequences are KGHSH and LQKENI. The CDR3 has 14 residues. V was pared by 3 bases and J by 4 bases, with 12 bases between. In DNA, the CDR3 is TGTGCCAGCTCACCCCCTATAGCCGGAGAGACCCAGTACTTC. It encodes CASSPPIAGETQYF.

This clone was detected a few times. The rearrangement links TRBV28 to TRBJ2-2; 8 bases agree with TRBD2. After removal of 5 bases from V and 1 base from J, the junction contained 0 bases not matched to a gene. The CDR3 has 14 residues. Germline-derived CDR1 and CDR2 are MDHEN and SYDVKM. Here the CDR3 reads CASSAGGNTGELFF. Written as DNA, the CDR3 is TGTGCCAGCAGTGCGGGAGGGAACACCGGGGAGCTGTTTTTT.

This clone occurred a few times. The J gene is TRBJ2-1, the V gene TRBV11-2, with D perhaps TRBD1 or TRBD2 (5 bases each). Germline V gene data show CDR1 as SGHAT and CDR2 as FQNNGV. V was cut by 5 bases and J by 8 bases, with 13 bases left in between. This CDR3 contains 13 residues. CDR3 sequence reads: CASSGQLGDEQFF. CDR3 coding DNA: TGTGCCAGCAGCGGTCAATTGGGGGATGAGCAGTTCTTC.

In its sample, this clone was seen a few times. The chain recombines TRBV19 with TRBJ2-3; 8 nucleotides match TRBD2. J lost 9 bases, V lost 4 bases, and 15 bases had no gene match. Germline CDR1 LNHDA, CDR2 SQIVND (reference sequence). The CDR3 loop spans 16 amino acids. The DNA of the CDR3 is TGTGCCAGTAGTACATGGGGGAGCGGGAGTTGGCTAACGCAGTATTTT. This sequence encodes CASSTWGSGSWLTQYF.

This chain links TRBV7-8 with TRBJ2-7, with 9 positions matching TRBD2. The V and J ends lost 3 bases and 6 bases, in that order; junction bases with no gene match: 6. Germline CDR1 reads SGHVS; CDR2 reads FQNEAQ. The CDR3 covers 14 residues. This CDR3 reads CASSLVAGESEQYF. CDR3 DNA: TGTGCCAGCAGCTTGGTAGCGGGAGAGAGCGAGCAGTACTTC.

This clone occurred a few times. This chain links TRBV7-2 with TRBJ1-1, with D unresolved. The CDR3 loop spans 13 amino acids. Trimming took 1 base from V and 3 from J, leaving 6 bases between them. The germline CDR1 and CDR2 sequences are SGHTA and FQGNSA. This CDR3 is CASSLGVYTEAFF. CDR3 sequence (DNA): TGTGCCAGCAGCTTAGGAGTGTACACTGAAGCTTTCTTT.

The chain has TRBV5-4 and TRBJ2-2; either TRBD1 or TRBD2 may supply D (5 bases each). Trimming left V 4 bases short and J 7 bases short, with 11 bases between. The CDR3 consists of 13 residues. CDR1 and CDR2 from the germline V gene are SGHNT and YYREEE (reference sequence). CDR3: CASSVGPYGELFF. In DNA form, the CDR3 reads TGTGCCAGCAGCGTGGGACCTTACGGGGAGCTGTTTTTT.

This clone was observed a few times. The chain couples TRBV29-1 to TRBJ2-5, with D possibly being TRBD2 (6 bases). The germline CDR1 and CDR2 sequences are SQVTM and ANQGSEA. The CDR3 is made up of 13 amino acids. The V gene lost 6 bases and the J gene lost 1 base, with 12 bases spanning the gap. CDR3 bases: TGCAGCGTCATCTACGGGGGCCAAGAGACCCAGTACTTC. Encoded protein: CSVIYGGQETQYF. The whole variable domain, filled in from reference TRBV29-1 and TRBJ2-5, reads SAVISQKPSRDICQRGTSLTIQCQVDSQVTMMFWYRQQPGQSLTLIATANQGSEATYESGFVIDKFPISRPNLTFSTLTVSNMSPEDSSIYLCSVIYGGQETQYFGPGTRLLVL.

The CDR3: CASSQRQGMGTEAFF. The CDR3 DNA reads TGTGCCAGCAGCCAAAGACAGGGGATGGGAACTGAAGCTTTCTTT. The chain employs TRBV7-2 and TRBJ1-1; 8 bases align to TRBD1. The ends lost 5 bases at V and 5 bases at J; junction bases unmatched: 10. Per the germline V gene, CDR1 is SGHTA and CDR2 is FQGNSA. The CDR3 sequence is 15 residues long. The full variable domain, completed using reference TRBV7-2 and TRBJ1-1, is GAGVSQSPSNKVTEKGKDVELRCDPISGHTALYWYRQSLGQGLEFLIYFQGNSAPDKSGLPSDRFSAERTGGSVSTLTIQRTQQEDSAVYLCASSQRQGMGTEAFFGQGTRLTVV.

The table lists this clone with a few counts. The sample carries other DNA sequences with the same CDR3. The V call is TRBV18, the J call TRBJ2-6; no definite D call. This CDR3 has 13 amino acids. Germline CDR1 KGHSH, CDR2 LQKENI. Trimming shortened V by 2 bases and J by 2 bases, and 1 base separated the two germline ends. The CDR3 nucleotides read TGTGCCAGCTCACCAGCTGGGGCCAACGTCCTGACTTTC. Its translation is CASSPAGANVLTF. Complete variable domain (other parts from reference TRBV18 and TRBJ2-6): NAGVMQNPRHLVRRRGQEARLRCSPMKGHSHVYWYRQLPEEGLKFMVYLQKENIIDESGMPKERFSAEFPKEGPSILRIQQVVRGDSAAYFCASSPAGANVLTFGAGSRLTVL.

J is TRBJ2-5 and V is TRBV29-1, with D hard to call. CDR3 length: 13 residues. V was trimmed by 7 bases and J by 2 bases, leaving 14 bases between them. Germline CDR1 and CDR2: SQVTM and ANQGSEA. The CDR3 region has the DNA TGCAGCGCTTCCTTGGGAATTCAAGAGACCCAGTACTTC. Protein sequence: CSASLGIQETQYF.

A few counts support this clone. V and J are TRBV29-1 and TRBJ2-7; the match to TRBD2 covers 12 bases. The CDR3 totals 14 residues. The trim removed 7 bases at V and 8 bases at J, leaving 12 bases unmatched. Germline V gene sequence: CDR1 SQVTM, CDR2 ANQGSEA. This CDR3 is CSAKRLAGEGQQYF. In nucleotides, the CDR3 is TGCAGCGCTAAGAGACTAGCGGGAGAAGGTCAGCAGTACTTC.

This clone has just a few counts. V is TRBV4-3 and J is TRBJ1-4, with D perhaps matching TRBD1 (5 bases). The CDR3 spans 13 residues. Trimming stripped 4 bases from V and 5 bases from J, with 8 bases between. CDR1 and CDR2 (germline): LGHNA, YSLEER. The CDR3 DNA is TGCGCCAGCAGCCGGGGGGAAAATGAAAAACTGTTTTTT. This encodes CASSRGENEKLFF.

The J gene is TRBJ2-5, the V gene TRBV27; D perhaps matches TRBD2 (5 bases). The CDR3 totals 14 residues. V lost 3 bases, J lost 4 bases, and 12 bases lay in between. Germline V gene data show CDR1 as MNHEY and CDR2 as SMNVEV (reference sequence). The CDR3 coding sequence is TGTGCCAGCAGTTTGCGGAGGTCCTCAGAGACCCAGTACTTC. Translating it yields CASSLRRSSETQYF.

A few counts support this clone. The chain has TRBV28 and TRBJ2-5; TRBD2 aligns across 12 bases. V lost 7 bases and J lost 4; bases outside the gene matches: 19. This CDR3 has 19 amino acids. Germline V gene sequence: CDR1 MDHEN, CDR2 SYDVKM. The CDR3 region has the DNA TGTGCCAGCACGACTAGCGGGAGTGTGGGACAAGGGGCAGGAGAGACCCAGTACTTC. This translates into CASTTSGSVGQGAGETQYF.

The rearrangement links TRBV7-2 to TRBJ2-5; D perhaps matches TRBD2 (5 bases). The CDR3 covers 15 residues. Between the trimmed V and J ends, which lost 7 bases and 0 bases, there was a span of 15 bases. Germline V lookup: CDR1 SGHTA, CDR2 FQGNSA. The DNA of the CDR3 is TGTGCCAGCACCCTTGCCGGGGATTACCAAGAGACCCAGTACTTC. It specifies CASTLAGDYQETQYF.